This T cell receptor (beta chain) was observed in a study of shared clonotypes between healthy human individuals. The assay was run at deep level. The method was immunoSEQ multiplex PCR; TCRdb's version includes in-frame clones alone and lacks a portion of them. Found here are 800,000 to 950,000 clones, around 96% of them singletons; the top ten hold about 0.25%. Per the germline V gene, CDR1 is SQVTM and CDR2 is ANQGSEA. There are 12 residues in the CDR3. V dropped 7 bases and J dropped 5 bases, with 15 bases sitting between them. Naive CD8 cells comprised CD45RO-negative, CCR7-positively selected cells, excluding terminally differentiated effector memory CD45RA+ cells.

The sequence came from a man aged 30 to 39 in good health. The chain joins TRBV29-1 to TRBJ2-7; no clear D. Sequencing was performed on naive CD8+ T cells sorted from blood. CDR3 coding DNA: TGCAGCGGACTCGGGCCCTTCGACGAGCAGTACTTC. Translation: CSGLGPFDEQYF.